The 32 T cell receptor beta chains given below trace back to one sample, sequenced in a study of T cell changes during pregnancy in multiple sclerosis. Clones were sequenced by immunoSEQ multiplex PCR, and TCRdb holds only the in-frame ones, with some missing. Here the sample spans tens of thousands of clones, approximately 90% being singletons. Sequencing was performed on CD4+ T cells from peripheral blood mononuclear cells, taken after pregnancy. These receptors originate from a female donor with multiple sclerosis, enrolled in a pregnancy study.

The J gene is TRBJ2-3, the V gene TRBV5-1; TRBD2 aligns across 8 bases. V lost 6 bases, J lost 2 bases, and 11 bases stayed unmatched. The CDR3 extends over 16 amino acids. In germline, CDR1 is SGHRS, CDR2 YFSETQ. CDR3 coding DNA: TGCGCCAGCACCGTCGAACTAGCGGAGTTCACAGATACGCAGTATTTT. Translation: CASTVELAEFTDTQYF.

CDR3 in amino acids: CASSARGRELGKQYF. The CDR3 DNA reads as TGTGCCAGTAGTGCCAGAGGGCGGGAACTGGGGAAGCAGTACTTC. The chain is built from TRBV19 and TRBJ2-7; D may be TRBD2 (6 bases). Germline V CDR1 and CDR2: LNHDA, SQIVND (reference sequence). V was pared by 5 bases and J by 8 bases, with 22 bases between. This CDR3 is built from 15 residues.

The chain joins TRBV4-1 to TRBJ2-7; the match to TRBD1 covers 11 bases. The CDR3 runs to 15 residues. The germline V gene has CDR1 MGHRA and CDR2 YSYEKL. V shed 4 bases, J shed 4 bases, and the junction held 6 bases outside the gene matches. The CDR3 DNA reads as TGCGCCAGCAGCCGAATAGGACAGGGGGCGTACGAGCAGTACTTC. Translated: CASSRIGQGAYEQYF.

This chain links TRBV7-9 with TRBJ1-5; 9 bases map to TRBD1. V trimming: 3 bases; J trimming: 4 bases; junction bases outside the gene matches: 7. Germline CDR1 SEHNR, CDR2 FQNEAQ (reference sequence). The CDR3 spans 16 residues. The CDR3 DNA sequence: TGTGCCAGCAGCTTCGGGGAGGGACAGGGAAATCAGCCCCAGCATTTT. This gives the protein CASSFGEGQGNQPQHF. The whole variable domain, filled in from reference TRBV7-9 and TRBJ1-5, reads DTGVSQNPRHKITKRGQNVTFRCDPISEHNRLYWYRQTLGQGPEFLTYFQNEAQLEKSRLLSDRFSAERPKGSFSTLEIQRTEQGDSAMYLCASSFGEGQGNQPQHFGDGTRLSIL.

V and J are TRBV2 and TRBJ2-3; 9 bases are a match to TRBD2. This CDR3 has 14 amino acids. J gave up 4 bases and V 7 bases, and 6 bases lay outside the gene matches. Germline V gene lookup returns CDR1 SNHLY and CDR2 FYNNEI. The CDR3 sequence: CASIWVAGADTQYF. The CDR3 DNA reads as TGTGCCAGCATCTGGGTAGCGGGAGCAGATACGCAGTATTTT.

The chain is built from TRBV19 and TRBJ1-1, with D unresolved. V lost 5 bases and J 1 base, leaving 14 bases between the germline ends. The CDR3 has 15 amino acids. Germline loops: CDR1 LNHDA, CDR2 SQIVND (reference sequence). The CDR3 bases are TGTGCCAGTAGTCGGTCATCCATAAAGAACACTGAAGCTTTCTTT. Protein: CASSRSSIKNTEAFF.

The chain has TRBV7-6 and TRBJ1-4; 8 bases fit TRBD1. Germline CDR1 reads SGHVS; CDR2 reads FNYEAQ. The CDR3 length is 13 residues. The trim removed 5 bases at V and 7 bases at J, leaving 3 bases unmatched. The CDR3 sequence: CASSAGQGEKLFF. The CDR3 DNA sequence: TGTGCCAGCAGCGCCGGACAGGGTGAAAAACTGTTTTTT.

The chain couples TRBV7-2 to TRBJ1-4, with 7 bases fitting TRBD1. Germline-derived CDR1 and CDR2 are SGHTA and FQGNSA. Trimming at V came to 5 bases and at J to 4 bases, leaving 13 bases not matched to a gene. This CDR3 region has 17 residues. CDR3 loop: CASSLGTARGYNEKLFF. CDR3 nucleotide sequence: TGTGCCAGCAGCCTTGGGACAGCCAGGGGGTATAATGAAAAACTGTTTTTT.

The V call is TRBV18, the J call TRBJ2-1; 9 bases map to TRBD2. CDR1 and CDR2 (germline): KGHSH, LQKENI. The CDR3 runs to 18 residues. V gave up 2 bases and J gave up 0 bases; unmatched junction bases: 8. The CDR3 loop reads CASSPRRGGVGSYNEQFF. The CDR3 DNA reads TGTGCCAGCTCACCAAGGCGGGGGGGAGTGGGCTCCTACAATGAGCAGTTCTTC.

The chain links TRBV19 to TRBJ1-6, with D perhaps matching TRBD1 (5 bases). Trimming cost V 7 bases and J 9 bases, with 25 bases left between them. The CDR3 consists of 17 residues. CDR1 LNHDA and CDR2 SQIVND come from the germline V gene (reference sequence). CDR3 coding DNA: TGTGCCAGTAAACCCCTGGGTAGGGGTTGGGGTATTTCACCCCTCCACTTT. Its translation: CASKPLGRGWGISPLHF.

The V gene is TRBV5-5, the J gene TRBJ2-5, with 11 nucleotides matching TRBD2. Per the germline V gene, CDR1 is SGHKS and CDR2 is YYEKEE (reference sequence). The CDR3 contains 17 residues. V lost 4 bases to trimming and J lost 0 bases; unmatched junction nucleotides: 8. This CDR3 is CASSPGLAVGYQETQYF. DNA for the CDR3: TGTGCCAGCAGCCCGGGACTAGCGGTGGGGTACCAAGAGACCCAGTACTTC.

The chain's CDR3 is CASSDELVFTDTQYF. In nucleotides, the CDR3 is TGTGCCAGCAGTGATGAATTAGTATTCACAGATACGCAGTATTTT. V is TRBV2 and J is TRBJ2-3; D unclear. V lost 3 bases, J lost 2 bases, and 12 bases lay in between. Per germline, CDR1 SNHLY and CDR2 FYNNEI. The CDR3 has 15 residues.

The chain is built from TRBV5-1 and TRBJ2-7, with a tentative D call TRBD2 (5 bases). This CDR3 is built from 18 residues. CDR1 and CDR2 (germline): SGHRS, YFSETQ. V shed 3 bases and J shed 0 bases, with 22 bases lying between them. Here the CDR3 reads CASSSPAGQSRSSYEQYF. In DNA, the CDR3 is TGCGCCAGCAGCTCCCCCGCGGGTCAGTCCCGATCCTCCTACGAGCAGTACTTC.

The rearrangement uses TRBV5-1 and TRBJ1-2; D gene uncertain. Germline loops: CDR1 SGHRS, CDR2 YFSETQ. The CDR3 is made up of 15 amino acids. V lost 0 bases and J lost 4, with 13 bases in between. For the CDR3, the DNA is TGCGCCAGCAGCTTGGGCCACAGAGGGCCCTATGGCTACACCTTC. Its protein product is CASSLGHRGPYGYTF.

This chain joins TRBV7-8 and TRBJ1-4, with 8 bases that match TRBD1. The junction had 3 bases not matched to a gene; V was cut back by 4 bases and J by 2 bases. The CDR3 covers 15 residues. Germline CDR1 SGHVS, CDR2 FQNEAQ. The DNA for the CDR3 is TGTGCCAGCAGCTCAGGGGGCACGACTAATGAAAAACTGTTTTTT. It translates to CASSSGGTTNEKLFF.

The V gene is TRBV7-6, the J gene TRBJ1-1; D is undetermined. From germline, CDR1 is SGHVS and CDR2 FNYEAQ. This CDR3 spans 16 amino acids. V lost 1 base and J lost 2, with 14 bases in between. The DNA of the CDR3 is TGTGCCAGCAGCTTAGGCAGTGTTCCGGGAAACACTGAAGCTTTCTTT. This translates into CASSLGSVPGNTEAFF.

The gene calls are TRBV30 and TRBJ2-7; TRBD2 is a possible D gene (5 bases). V was shortened by 7 bases and J by 0 bases, with 10 bases between the two germline ends. This CDR3 is built from 12 residues. Germline values: CDR1 GTSNPN, CDR2 SVGIG (reference sequence). CDR3: CASKRFSYEQYF. For the CDR3, the DNA is TGTGCCTCAAAGCGGTTCTCCTACGAGCAGTACTTC.

This clone occurred once. This chain connects TRBV28 to TRBJ1-1; D is uncertain. V lost 3 bases and J 5 bases, leaving 10 bases between the germline ends. The CDR3 is made up of 13 amino acids. CDR1 is MDHEN, CDR2 SYDVKM, per germline. DNA for the CDR3: TGTGCCAGCAGTTTGTCAGGAAGGACTGAAGCTTTCTTT. Translation: CASSLSGRTEAFF.

This chain connects TRBV19 to TRBJ1-2, with 7 bases identical to TRBD1. The germline V gene has CDR1 LNHDA and CDR2 SQIVND (reference sequence). This CDR3 spans 12 amino acids. The V segment lost 5 bases and the J segment 4 bases; nucleotides outside the gene matches: 1. The CDR3 region is CASSRDSYGYTF. CDR3 DNA sequence: TGTGCCAGTAGTCGGGACAGCTATGGCTACACCTTC.

The V and J genes are TRBV30 and TRBJ2-6, with unresolved D. Per the germline V gene, CDR1 is GTSNPN and CDR2 is SVGIG (reference sequence). This CDR3 is built from 15 residues. V was cut by 0 bases and J by 8 bases, with 14 bases left in between. The CDR3 protein is CAWSVKELPSNVLTF. The DNA for the CDR3 is TGTGCCTGGAGTGTAAAAGAACTACCCTCCAACGTCCTGACTTTC.

This clone showed up just once. The chain employs TRBV7-2 and TRBJ2-3; the D gene is possibly TRBD1 (6 bases). The CDR3 extends over 14 amino acids. Germline V gene data show CDR1 as SGHTA and CDR2 as FQGNSA. Trimming took off 2 bases at V and 7 bases at J, with 13 bases between the two ends. In nucleotides, the CDR3 is TGTGCCAGCAGCTTATTTCGCAGGGGTAATACGCAGTATTTT. This gives the protein CASSLFRRGNTQYF.

J is TRBJ2-3 and V is TRBV11-1; TRBD2 matches 7 bases. This CDR3 is built from 15 residues. Germline CDR1 SGHAT, CDR2 FQDESV (reference sequence). Trimming took 4 bases from V and 4 from J; bases not matched to a gene: 8. CDR3 amino acids: CASSSMGGVADTQYF. CDR3 in DNA: TGTGCCAGCAGCTCAATGGGGGGGGTGGCAGATACGCAGTATTTT.

The chain is built from TRBV7-2 and TRBJ1-4, with TRBD1 matching 11 bases. From germline, CDR1 is SGHTA and CDR2 FQGNSA. This CDR3 comprises 17 residues. V lost 8 bases and J lost 2; bases outside the gene matches: 10. The CDR3 region is CASGGGTGGATNEKLFF. DNA of the CDR3: TGTGCCAGCGGGGGCGGGACAGGGGGGGCCACTAATGAAAAACTGTTTTTT.

The chain carries TRBV2 and TRBJ2-1; D may be TRBD2 (5 bases). The CDR3 extends over 14 amino acids. V dropped 3 bases and J dropped 15 bases, with 21 bases sitting between them. The germline gives CDR1 SNHLY, CDR2 FYNNEI. CDR3 bases: TGTGCCAGCAGTGATTGGGAGCGCGGCCAAATACGGTTCTTC. Amino acids: CASSDWERGQIRFF.

This rearrangement joins TRBV27 to TRBJ2-1; 11 nucleotides align to TRBD2. CDR1 is MNHEY and CDR2 is SMNVEV in the germline V gene (reference sequence). Trimming removed 6 bases from V and 7 bases from J; junction bases left unmatched: 8. The CDR3 loop spans 15 amino acids. CDR3 residues: CASRDRASGGNEQFF. The CDR3 DNA is TGTGCCAGCAGGGATAGGGCTAGCGGGGGGAATGAGCAGTTCTTC.

V and J are TRBV7-2 and TRBJ1-1; 7 bases are shared with TRBD1. V was pared by 2 bases and J by 7 bases, with 16 bases of the junction left unmatched. The germline CDR1 and CDR2 sequences are SGHTA and FQGNSA. The CDR3 sequence is 17 residues long. The CDR3 nucleotides are TGTGCCAGCAGCTTATCCGGGACAGTCAAGAAAAGGGGTGAAGCTTTCTTT. Translated, it gives CASSLSGTVKKRGEAFF.

This clone occurred once. This sequence joins TRBV6-6 and TRBJ1-2; TRBD1 agrees at 9 bases. V lost 6 bases, J lost 0 bases, and 8 bases stayed unmatched. In germline, CDR1 is MNHNY, CDR2 SVGAGI (reference sequence). This CDR3 is 16 amino acids long. The CDR3 region is CASSLIQGAPNYGYTF. In nucleotides, the CDR3 is TGTGCCAGCAGCCTCATACAGGGGGCGCCTAACTATGGCTACACCTTC.

The V gene is TRBV2, the J gene TRBJ2-1; 9 bases align to TRBD1. The CDR3 sequence is 14 residues long. Per germline, CDR1 SNHLY and CDR2 FYNNEI. V was clipped by 6 bases and J by 4 bases; unmatched bases: 4. The CDR3 loop is CASRTGGGYNEQFF. In DNA form, the CDR3 reads TGTGCCAGCAGGACAGGGGGTGGTTACAATGAGCAGTTCTTC.

The chain has TRBV7-9 and TRBJ2-1; 7 nucleotides align to TRBD2. The CDR3 has 15 residues. V trimming: 2 bases; J trimming: 4 bases; junction bases outside the gene matches: 5. In germline, CDR1 is SEHNR, CDR2 FQNEAQ (reference sequence). In nucleotides, the CDR3 is TGTGCCAGCAGCTTACGGCGGGGGAGTTACAATGAGCAGTTCTTC. Translated, it gives CASSLRRGSYNEQFF.

The chain links TRBV6-5 to TRBJ2-3, with unresolved D. Germline V lookup: CDR1 MNHEY, CDR2 SVGAGI. Trimming removed 0 bases at V and 0 bases at J, with 4 bases between. The CDR3 length is 14 residues. The CDR3 is CASSYSRSTDTQYF. In DNA, the CDR3 is TGTGCCAGCAGTTACTCGAGGAGCACAGATACGCAGTATTTT.

This clone was detected once. This rearrangement joins TRBV7-9 to TRBJ1-2; 8 bases align to TRBD1. The germline V gene has CDR1 SEHNR and CDR2 FQNEAQ (reference sequence). The CDR3 spans 14 residues. Germline trimming cut 5 bases from V and 6 bases from J; bases unmatched to any gene: 8. The DNA of the CDR3 is TGTGCCAGCAGCGGTACAGGGGGAGTAAATGGCTACACCTTC. It encodes CASSGTGGVNGYTF.

The CDR3 region is CATSRDRDRGAGANVLTF. CDR3 nucleotides: TGTGCCACCAGCAGAGATCGGGACAGGGGCGCAGGGGCCAACGTCCTGACTTTC. V usage is TRBV15 and J usage is TRBJ2-6; 10 positions match TRBD1. Per the germline V gene, CDR1 is LNHNV and CDR2 is YYDKDF (reference sequence). Losses at the gene ends were 0 bases for V and 4 bases for J; bases not matched to a gene: 6. The CDR3 contains 18 residues.